The present T cell receptor (beta chain) was sequenced within a study of CD8 T cells in ankylosing spondylitis. As for this clonotype: Its antigen is undetermined.

The study's findings and limits: Ankylosing spondylitis blood seemed to carry a telltale TCR beta motif made of eight or nine highly homologous variants.

Each TCR beta library was made by quantitative 5'-RACE that incorporated molecular barcodes. TCRdb used MiXCR to reprocess the 5' RACE reads, holding one entry per CDR3 protein. The sample records roughly 670,000 distinct CDR3 sequences, about 20% being singletons. Sequenced sample: blood, either unsorted or a sorted T cell fraction (not recorded which). The source of this sequence is a male donor with ankylosing spondylitis.

In nucleotides, the CDR3 is TGCAGTGCTCACTGGGTTTCGGATTATTATGGCTACACCTTC. Translating it yields CSAHWVSDYYGYTF. The chain uses TRBV20-1 and TRBJ1-2; no reliable D call. Trimming took off 5 bases at V and 5 bases at J, with 18 bases between the two ends. In germline, CDR1 is DFQATT, CDR2 SNEGSKA (reference sequence). The CDR3 runs 14 residues.